A selection of T cell receptor beta chains follows, all from one sample in a study of cytomegalovirus exposure and HLA in healthy donors. Here immunoSEQ multiplex PCR was the method, and the copy in TCRdb shows in-frame clones only, minus some. The data contain approximately 93,000 clones, more than 75% of them singletons. Material for sequencing was PBMCs. The receptors shown here come from a woman in her forties in good health and CMV-seronegative. Both conserved end residues are part of each CDR3. The order of the fields is J gene, clone size, V gene, D gene, CDR3 protein, CDR3 DNA. A D gene is named only where the DNA matches it firmly. Size is stated for part of the rows, as once, few or many counts, or as a class when the clone is expanded.

TRBJ1-2	.	TRBV4-3	TRBD1	CASSPFKTGDYGYTF	TGCGCCAGCAGCCCCTTCAAGACAGGGGACTATGGCTACACCTTC
TRBJ1-5	once	TRBV6-5	.	CASSYAGGNQPQHF	TGTGCCAGCAGCTACGCCGGGGGAAATCAGCCCCAGCATTTT
TRBJ1-1	few	TRBV28	TRBD1	CASSPVTGVNTEAFF	TGTGCCAGCAGTCCCGTAACAGGGGTGAACACTGAAGCTTTCTTT
TRBJ2-7	few	TRBV5-1	TRBD1	CASSHNRDSSYEQYF	TGCGCCAGCAGCCATAACCGGGACAGCTCATACGAGCAGTACTTC
TRBJ2-3	once	TRBV9	.	CASSVATSTDTQYF	TGTGCCAGCAGCGTAGCTACTTCCACAGATACGCAGTATTTT
TRBJ2-1	.	TRBV7-2	TRBD1	CASSFPGQGARNEQFF	TGTGCCAGCAGCTTCCCGGGACAGGGGGCGAGGAATGAGCAGTTCTTC
TRBJ2-3	once	TRBV7-3	TRBD2	CASSLYVTGTSGGFSDTQYF	TGTGCCAGCAGCTTATACGTCACCGGGACTAGCGGGGGGTTTTCAGATACGCAGTATTTT
TRBJ1-2	.	TRBV28	.	CASSFRGGYGYTF	TGTGCCAGCAGTTTCCGGGGGGGGTATGGCTACACCTTC
TRBJ1-5	.	TRBV5-1	.	CASRPGLTPGQPQHF	TGCGCCAGCAGGCCGGGACTCACTCCAGGGCAGCCCCAGCATTTT
TRBJ1-4	few	TRBV6-6	.	CASSYDRKNEKLFF	TGTGCCAGCAGTTATGACAGGAAAAATGAAAAACTGTTTTTT
TRBJ2-1	.	TRBV5-1	.	CASIGGGLYNEQFF	TGCGCCAGCATTGGGGGGGGGCTTTACAATGAGCAGTTCTTC
TRBJ2-7	.	TRBV6-1	.	CASSGVGGGTAEQYF	TGTGCCAGCAGTGGGGTGGGGGGGGGCACGGCCGAGCAGTACTTC
TRBJ1-1	few	TRBV5-1	.	CASSPRPRGDTEAFF	TGCGCCAGCAGCCCCCGCCCCAGGGGAGATACTGAAGCTTTCTTT
TRBJ1-5	.	TRBV5-1	TRBD1	CASSSTGDNQPQHF	TGCGCCAGCAGCTCCACAGGGGACAATCAGCCCCAGCATTTT